The 3 T cell receptor beta chains in this list originate from one sample, sequenced in a study of T cell repertoires in cytomegalovirus infection (dated by TCRdb to between 2018 and 2020). The label giving this sample's treatment or condition can be read as: in vitro stimulation with specific CMV peptide epitopes to enrich CMV-specific T cells. The sequencer was an Illumina HiSeq 1500. Using fastp at Q25 and MiXCR, TCRdb reprocessed the public reads and kept productive beta chains. Here each entry gathers all rows of one CDR3 protein and keeps the most common genes and DNA. For this sample the table gives hundreds of thousands of distinct CDR3 sequences, of which 30% to 40% were detected only once. The ten most abundant clones make up roughly an eighth of the sample. Their antigens remain unidentified. The source was cultured CD8+ T cells from PBMCs, collected from culture after CMV antigen stimulation. The receptors were gathered from a human donor in good health (CMV status not recorded). Some clones in this sample may be carry-over from other donors' samples.

The chain combines TRBV2 with TRBJ1-3; D unresolved. V was cut by 4 bases and J by 4 bases, with 14 bases left in between. This CDR3 spans 15 amino acids. In germline, CDR1 is SNHLY, CDR2 FYNNEI. CDR3 residues: CASSGLKGPGNTIYF. CDR3 in DNA: TGTGCCAGCAGTGGGTTGAAGGGTCCCGGAAACACCATATATTTT.

This clonotype was observed a few times. The V gene is TRBV12-5, the J gene TRBJ1-2; TRBD1 agrees at 7 bases. The J segment lost 7 bases and the V segment lost 0 bases, leaving 20 bases of the junction unmatched. Germline loops: CDR1 LGHNT, CDR2 FRNRAP. This CDR3 spans 19 amino acids. The CDR3 loop is CASGLVLGLDRTSEGGYTF. The CDR3 DNA reads as TGTGCTAGTGGTTTGGTACTGGGCTTGGACAGGACGAGTGAAGGTGGCTACACCTTC.

The rearrangement uses TRBV6-2 or TRBV6-3 and TRBJ2-1; D unresolved. The germline V gene encodes CDR1 MNHEY and CDR2 SVGEGT. V gave up 3 bases and J gave up 2 bases, with 23 bases separating them. CDR3 size: 19 residues. The CDR3 loop is CASSYRSLGSPVPYNEQFF. The CDR3 region has the DNA TGTGCCAGCAGTTATAGAAGTTTGGGTTCTCCTGTTCCCTACAATGAGCAGTTCTTC.